This TCR beta chain was sequenced for a study of blood T cells in healthy people across ages (dated by TCRdb to 2013 to 2016). With regard to the full study: In model experiments, template switching captured about one uniquely barcoded TCR beta cDNA molecule for every two T cells. The study measured age-related changes in TCR beta repertoire diversity using deep sequencing normalized with unique cDNA molecular identifiers. The donors were divided into four age groups: young (average around 15 years), middle-aged (under 40), aged (62) and long-lived (roughly 82). To avoid experimental bias, donors of different ages were spread randomly across the sequencing lanes. Two additional independent replicas of 1 million unique cDNA reads from the same blood draw were analyzed for two donors (one aged 18 to 30 and one aged 80 or older). Overall study results and their limits: Donor CMV infection status was unknown, potentially confounding age-related changes in expanded clonotypes. Compared with the aged group, more naive CD4+ T cells, fewer expanded clones and increased TCR diversity were shown by the long-lived group, suggesting age selection. As age increased, observed TCR beta diversity per million T cells dropped in a roughly linear way, and a significant reduction was already evident by age 40. There was a strong correlation between observed TCR beta diversity and the percentage of naive T cells measured by flow cytometry. Estimates of total diversity based on one million sequenced T cells were regarded as lower bounds and as underestimates. Since profiling was done on bulk unsorted PBMCs, naive and antigen-experienced compartments could not be conclusively compared.

The germline V gene gives CDR1 as LGHNA and CDR2 as YSLEER. Reading from cysteine to phenylalanine, the CDR3 counts 16 amino acids. Only CDR3 DNA remains: 48 bases, in frame from the first base. At the junction V is shortened by 3 bases and J by 3 bases; bases outside the gene matches: 5. Systemically healthy Caucasian individuals from Russia, some 40 in total and aged about 6 to 90 years, were included as donors. Approximately 10 milliliters of peripheral blood were collected from each donor into EDTA-treated Vacutainer tubes. Ficoll-Paque density-gradient centrifugation was used to isolate PBMCs, with at least 6 million obtained per sample. Trizol reagent was used to extract total RNA from the PBMCs, yielding at least 5 micrograms per sample. The percentages of naive CD45RAhigh/CD27high T cells were determined by flow cytometry on a PBMC aliquot from every donor. This clonotype was seen a handful of times. Its antigen remains unidentified. No base quality information exists; no much larger clone differs at one position.

The library was built by means of 5' RACE. TCRdb records Illumina HiSeq 2500 as the sequencer. The second PCR ran for roughly 7 to 11 cycles and used a J-beta primer mix along with a sample-barcoded 5' primer. Each TCR beta cDNA molecule received a unique molecular identifier from a template-switch 5' adaptor carrying 12 random nucleotides. Each sample yielded at least 2.5 million CDR3-containing paired-end reads. The Mint cDNA synthesis kit, primed by a TRBC-specific oligonucleotide, was used to synthesize first-strand cDNA from all RNA. After uracil-DNA glycosylase treatment, a first 18-cycle PCR used universal primers M1SS and BC2_uni_R on all cDNA. As for how the authors treated the data: Each sample was normalized by randomly selecting 1 million high-quality reads, each carrying a distinct molecular identifier. Instead of being binned into consensus sequences, reads with shared molecular identifiers were discarded. CDR3 identification, clonotype clustering and error correction used MiTCR with a Q25 quality threshold and the strictest error-elimination algorithm. A nonparametric unseen species model with Euler transformation was used to estimate a lower bound on total TCR beta diversity. Starting from the raw public reads, TCRdb applied fastp trimming at Q25, assembled clones with MiXCR and retained in-frame beta chains. Rows with a matching CDR3 protein are joined into one entry that keeps the most common DNA and genes. TCRdb, not the authors, supplied the V and J calls. In this sample the table shows some 1,500,000 distinct CDR3 sequences, 42% of which occur a single time. The ten largest make up 4% of the sample.

The V and J segments used are TRBV4-3 and TRBJ2-2; TRBD1 fits 9 bases in the junction. Sequenced input: blood. This receptor was taken from a woman aged 18-29 years in good health. For the CDR3, the sequence is CASSQQDRGYTGELFF. The base sequence is TGCGCCAGCAGCCAGCAGGACAGGGGATACACCGGGGAGCTGTTTTTT.